This T cell receptor (beta chain) appears in the sequencing data of a study of blood T cell repertoires in COVID-19. Study-wide background: The analysed material was cDNA or gDNA that came from T cells, B-cell-depleted T cells, or PBMCs.

Original processing methods: Estimates of nucleated cell counts were drawn from the amplification of reference gene primers. Generated by immunoSEQ multiplex PCR, the TCRdb table keeps only in-frame clones and is missing some. V and J calls and clone size are copied from that table; D and trimming were computed from the DNA. Here the sample spans over 150,000 clones, around 82% being singletons. This CDR3 region has 15 residues. The V gene's germline CDR1 is SGDLS and CDR2 YYNGEE. V gave up 3 bases and J gave up 2 bases, with 13 bases separating them. Sequencing input: peripheral blood. This TCR was sampled from a man between 18 and 35 years old with active or convalescent COVID-19. The J gene is TRBJ2-3, the V gene TRBV9, with D possibly TRBD2 on 6 matching bases. The CDR3 DNA sequence: TGTGCCAGCAGCGCCTGGGACTCATCCACAGATACGCAGTATTTT. Its protein is CASSAWDSSTDTQYF.